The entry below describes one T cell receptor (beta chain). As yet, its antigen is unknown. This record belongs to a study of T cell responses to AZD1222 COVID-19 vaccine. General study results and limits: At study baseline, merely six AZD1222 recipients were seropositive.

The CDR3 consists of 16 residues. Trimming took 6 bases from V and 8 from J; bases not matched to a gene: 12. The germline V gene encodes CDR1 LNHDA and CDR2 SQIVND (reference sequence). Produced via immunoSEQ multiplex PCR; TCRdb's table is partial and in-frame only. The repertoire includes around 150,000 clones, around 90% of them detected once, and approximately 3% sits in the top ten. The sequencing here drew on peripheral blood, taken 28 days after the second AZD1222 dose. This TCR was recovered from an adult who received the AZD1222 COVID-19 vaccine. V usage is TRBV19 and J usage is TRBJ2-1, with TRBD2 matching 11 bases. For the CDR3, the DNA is TGTGCCAGTAGGCCCGGGACTAGCGGCCGTACGTATGAGCAGTTCTTC. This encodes CASRPGTSGRTYEQFF.